These 30 T cell receptor beta chains share one sample of origin, sequenced in a study of T cells after yellow fever vaccination. TCRdb fed the 5' RACE reads into MiXCR, producing one record per CDR3 protein. Of 400,000 to 650,000 distinct CDR3 sequences in the sample, around a fifth were seen once. The specimen comprised PBMCs, sampled roughly 20 days after the first yellow fever vaccination. The receptors originated from a man younger than 35 who received the YFV17D yellow fever vaccine.

This clonotype was found a few times. This sequence joins TRBV3-1 and TRBJ2-4; D is possibly TRBD1 or TRBD2 (5 bases each). V was pared by 6 bases and J by 4 bases, with 16 bases between. Germline V gives CDR1 LGHDT, CDR2 YNNKEL (reference sequence). The CDR3 sequence is 15 residues long. The DNA of the CDR3 is TGTGCCAGCAGACGACCGGGACCGAAGAAAAACATTCAGTACTTC. Translating it yields CASRRPGPKKNIQYF.

The chain carries TRBV20-1 and TRBJ2-1; TRBD2 aligns across 12 bases. This CDR3 contains 15 residues. The V gene's germline CDR1 is DFQATT and CDR2 SNEGSKA (reference sequence). After removal of 3 bases from V and 7 bases from J, the junction contained 7 bases not matched to a gene. The CDR3 region is CSASFLAGGLNEQFF. CDR3 DNA sequence: TGCAGTGCTAGCTTTCTAGCGGGGGGGCTTAATGAGCAGTTCTTC.

This clonotype was counted only a few times. The V and J genes are TRBV4-1 and TRBJ1-5; a possible D gene is TRBD1 (5 bases). The CDR3 consists of 19 residues. CDR1 is MGHRA, CDR2 YSYEKL, per germline. Trimming removed 4 bases at V and 5 bases at J, with 27 bases between. CDR3 DNA sequence: TGCGCCAGCAGCCTCAAGGGGACCCGGGGCGCCGGAGGCGATCAGCCCCAGCATTTT. This codes for CASSLKGTRGAGGDQPQHF.

The chain combines TRBV7-2 with TRBJ2-3; D is possibly TRBD1 or TRBD2 (5 bases each). The CDR3 runs to 15 residues. CDR1 and CDR2 from the germline V gene are SGHTA and FQGNSA. With 1 base removed from V and 2 bases from J, the gap between germline ends came to 10 bases. CDR3 sequence reads: CASSLEGDHTDTQYF. In DNA, the CDR3 is TGTGCCAGCAGCTTAGAAGGGGACCACACAGATACGCAGTATTTT.

The rearrangement joins TRBV7-7 to TRBJ2-5; D uncertain. The CDR3 sequence is 13 residues long. Germline values: CDR1 SSHAT, CDR2 FNYEAQ (reference sequence). V was shortened by 2 bases and J by 5 bases, with 9 bases between the two germline ends. CDR3 in amino acids: CASSLSVGETQYF. Here the CDR3 DNA reads TGTGCCAGCAGCTTAAGCGTGGGGGAGACCCAGTACTTC.

Written as DNA, the CDR3 is TGTGCCAGCACCTTGGGGGGGAATGAGCAGTTCTTC. Translation gives CASTLGGNEQFF. J is TRBJ2-1 and V is TRBV28, with TRBD2 identical over 7 bases. With 7 bases clipped from V and 7 bases from J, the junction kept 4 bases outside the gene matches. Per the germline V gene, CDR1 is MDHEN and CDR2 is SYDVKM. The CDR3 sequence is 12 residues long.

The CDR3 nucleotides are TGTGCCAGCAGTTTTAGGGGGGTTAACTATGGCTACACCTTC. It is translated as CASSFRGVNYGYTF. The chain joins TRBV12-3 or TRBV12-4 to TRBJ1-2; D may be TRBD1 (6 bases). V shed 3 bases and J shed 1 base, with 9 bases lying between them. There are 14 residues in the CDR3.

This clonotype was detected only a few times. The chain's CDR3 is CASSPQAGSPGELFF. The DNA for the CDR3 is TGTGCCAGCAGCCCCCAGGCCGGCTCACCCGGGGAGCTGTTTTTT. The V call is TRBV7-9, the J call TRBJ2-2, with unresolved D. The CDR3 is 15 amino acids. CDR1 and CDR2 from the germline V gene are SEHNR and FQNEAQ (reference sequence). The germline V and J ends were trimmed by 5 bases and 6 bases, with 16 bases remaining between them.

The CDR3 nucleotides are TGTGCCAGCAGCTTAGAGCGGAGCGGGGGGGCCTCTGAGCAGTTCTTC. Its protein product is CASSLERSGGASEQFF. The rearrangement uses TRBV7-9 and TRBJ2-1, with TRBD2 identical over 10 bases. The CDR3 is 16 amino acids. Germline CDR1 SEHNR, CDR2 FQNEAQ (reference sequence). V lost 1 base to trimming and J lost 9 bases; unmatched junction nucleotides: 9.

This clonotype was seen only a few times. The chain couples TRBV20-1 to TRBJ2-7; 9 bases fit TRBD1. The germline V gene encodes CDR1 DFQATT and CDR2 SNEGSKA (reference sequence). The CDR3 sequence is 14 residues long. Trimming cost V 5 bases and J 2 bases; bases outside gene matches: 7. The CDR3 coding sequence is TGCAGTGCTTCCGGACAGGGGAACACCTACGAGCAGTACTTC. Amino acid sequence: CSASGQGNTYEQYF.

This clonotype has just a few counts. The CDR3 region is CASCPTRSPISEQYF. CDR3 nucleotide sequence: TGCGCCAGCTGCCCCACGCGCTCCCCTATTTCCGAGCAGTACTTC. The chain employs TRBV5-1 and TRBJ2-7, with D uncertain. Germline CDR1 reads SGHRS; CDR2 reads YFSETQ. The CDR3 totals 15 residues. Trimming took off 7 bases at V and 6 bases at J, with 23 bases between the two ends.

The rearrangement uses TRBV7-7 and TRBJ2-2; either TRBD1 or TRBD2 may supply D (6 bases each). Trimming took off 5 bases at V and 1 base at J, with 17 bases between the two ends. This CDR3 comprises 17 residues. Germline CDR1 is SSHAT and CDR2 is FNYEAQ (reference sequence). The CDR3 DNA sequence: TGTGCCAGCAGCCTTGGGGGCGGGGAGCTGAACACCGGGGAGCTGTTTTTT. Its translation is CASSLGGGELNTGELFF.

CDR3 amino acids: CASSPRTGGGETQYF. CDR3 DNA sequence: TGCGCCAGCAGCCCCCGGACAGGGGGCGGGGAGACCCAGTACTTC. V usage is TRBV5-1 and J usage is TRBJ2-5; TRBD1 aligns across 11 bases. CDR3 length: 15 amino acids. V dropped 4 bases and J dropped 5; count of bases not matched to a gene: 7. CDR1 and CDR2 from the germline V gene are SGHRS and YFSETQ.

Ten or more counts support this clonotype. This chain joins TRBV4-1 and TRBJ2-1; the D is unclear. Germline V gene data show CDR1 as MGHRA and CDR2 as YSYEKL. This CDR3 has 13 amino acids. V was cut by 5 bases and J by 5 bases, with 10 bases left in between. In DNA form, the CDR3 reads TGCGCCAGCAGCTATCTGGGGAACAATGAGCAGTTCTTC. Residues: CASSYLGNNEQFF.

This clonotype has more than one count but fewer than ten. This sequence joins TRBV10-3 and TRBJ2-7; 8 bases agree with TRBD1. Germline lookup yields CDR1 ENHRY and CDR2 SYGVKD. This CDR3 spans 15 amino acids. V was pared by 3 bases and J by 3 bases, with 7 bases of the junction left unmatched. The CDR3 sequence is CAISEGQGAYYEQYF. The DNA of the CDR3 is TGTGCCATCAGTGAAGGTCAGGGGGCTTACTACGAGCAGTACTTC.

The chain links TRBV19 to TRBJ1-1, with 11 bases matching TRBD1. This CDR3 has 14 amino acids. Germline CDR1 and CDR2: LNHDA and SQIVND (reference sequence). Trimming cost V 5 bases and J 7 bases; bases outside gene matches: 6. The DNA of the CDR3 is TGTGCCAGTAGTGACGGACAGGGGGCGGGTGAAGCTTTCTTT. This gives the protein CASSDGQGAGEAFF.

The V call is TRBV7-2, the J call TRBJ2-2, with 9 nucleotides matching TRBD2. CDR3 size: 15 residues. The trim removed 5 bases at V and 9 bases at J, leaving 10 bases unmatched. The germline gives CDR1 SGHTA, CDR2 FQGNSA. The CDR3 here is CASSLTRTSARELFF. CDR3 nucleotide sequence: TGTGCCAGCAGCCTCACGCGGACTAGCGCCAGGGAGCTGTTTTTT.

Written as DNA, the CDR3 is TGCAGCCAGGGACAGTCCCCCACAGATACGCAGTATTTT. It yields the protein CSQGQSPTDTQYF. The chain has TRBV29-1 and TRBJ2-3, with 7 bases matching TRBD1. CDR3 length: 13 amino acids. The V and J ends lost 8 bases and 2 bases, in that order; junction bases with no gene match: 7. Looked up from germline, CDR1 is SQVTM and CDR2 is ANQGSEA.

V usage is TRBV5-1 and J usage is TRBJ2-1; D gene uncertain. V dropped 4 bases and J dropped 9 bases, with 8 bases sitting between them. The V gene's germline CDR1 is SGHRS and CDR2 YFSETQ. The length of the CDR3 is 11 residues. This CDR3 reads CASSTSIEQFF. In DNA, the CDR3 is TGCGCCAGCAGCACGTCTATTGAGCAGTTCTTC. Together with reference TRBV5-1 and TRBJ2-1, the CDR3 gives the full variable domain: KAGVTQTPRYLIKTRGQQVTLSCSPISGHRSVSWYQQTPGQGLQFLFEYFSETQRNKGNFPGRFSGRQFSNSRSEMNVSTLELGDSALYLCASSTSIEQFFGPGTRLTVL.

This chain joins TRBV15 and TRBJ1-1, with a possible D match to TRBD1 (5 bases). Germline CDR1 and CDR2: LNHNV and YYDKDF (reference sequence). V lost 3 bases and J 5 bases, leaving 13 bases between the germline ends. The CDR3 extends over 14 amino acids. CDR3 in DNA: TGTGCCACCAGCAGCTTTGGGGCGGTAACTGAAGCTTTCTTT. Protein product: CATSSFGAVTEAFF.

This clonotype turned up a few times. The genes are TRBV29-1 and TRBJ1-1; the D gene is possibly TRBD1 (6 bases). Between the trimmed V and J ends, which lost 8 bases and 0 bases, there was a span of 13 bases. The CDR3 spans 13 residues. The germline V gene encodes CDR1 SQVTM and CDR2 ANQGSEA. CDR3 protein: CSQFRTVNTEAFF. The CDR3, as DNA: TGCAGCCAGTTCCGGACAGTGAACACTGAAGCTTTCTTT.

The gene calls are TRBV5-1 and TRBJ2-5; 8 bases fit TRBD1. CDR1 is SGHRS, CDR2 YFSETQ, per germline. J lost 4 bases, V lost 3 bases, and 8 bases had no gene match. This CDR3 has 15 residues. CDR3 nucleotide sequence: TGCGCCAGCAGCTACACACCGGGACAGGCAGAGACCCAGTACTTC. Translating it yields CASSYTPGQAETQYF.

This clonotype was seen more than once but under ten times. V usage is TRBV7-2 and J usage is TRBJ2-4; D possibly corresponds to TRBD2 (5 bases). V was shortened by 5 bases and J by 7 bases, with 18 bases between the two germline ends. The V gene's germline CDR1 is SGHTA and CDR2 FQGNSA. The CDR3 loop spans 15 amino acids. This chain's CDR3 is CASSPSRGFSNIQYF. The DNA for the CDR3 is TGTGCCAGCAGCCCCAGCCGGGGATTCTCGAACATTCAGTACTTC.

This clonotype was observed a handful of times. V and J are TRBV7-2 and TRBJ1-6; D is possibly TRBD1 (6 bases). The CDR3 is 16 residues long. Trimming took off 0 bases at V and 6 bases at J, with 12 bases between the two ends. Per germline, CDR1 SGHTA and CDR2 FQGNSA. The CDR3 is CASSLAYTGSNSPLHF. Here the CDR3 DNA reads TGTGCCAGCAGCTTAGCCTATACAGGGAGTAATTCACCCCTCCACTTT.

The J gene is TRBJ2-5, the V gene TRBV9; 11 nucleotides line up with TRBD2. V lost 0 bases, J lost 5 bases, and 12 bases stayed unmatched. Germline CDR1 SGDLS, CDR2 YYNGEE. The CDR3 has 18 residues. CDR3 bases: TGTGCCAGCAGCGTAGATGGTAGCGGGGGGGCACCCGATGAGACCCAGTACTTC. Translation: CASSVDGSGGAPDETQYF.

This clonotype showed up just a few times. The chain carries TRBV20-1 and TRBJ1-4; no firm D call. Germline V gene lookup returns CDR1 DFQATT and CDR2 SNEGSKA (reference sequence). Trimming pared 6 bases from V and 5 bases from J, leaving 16 bases between. The CDR3 totals 14 residues. CDR3 DNA sequence: TGCAGTGCCCCGGCGGGCCGTTTGAATGAAAAACTGTTTTTT. Its protein is CSAPAGRLNEKLFF.

This clonotype appeared a few times. The genes are TRBV19 and TRBJ2-3, with D tentatively TRBD2 (5 bases). Trimming removed 5 bases from V and 7 bases from J, with 10 bases in between. Germline V gives CDR1 LNHDA, CDR2 SQIVND (reference sequence). This CDR3 contains 12 residues. The CDR3 coding sequence is TGTGCCAGTAGTCCCTCCGGGAATACGCAGTATTTT. Amino acid sequence: CASSPSGNTQYF.

The rearrangement links TRBV6-5 to TRBJ2-3; 12 bases fit TRBD2. The germline gives CDR1 MNHEY, CDR2 SVGAGI. The CDR3 has 17 residues. The V gene end was trimmed by 0 bases and the J gene end by 2 bases; junction bases not matched to a gene: 3. This CDR3 reads CASSYSASGGATDTQYF. DNA for the CDR3: TGTGCCAGCAGTTACTCGGCTAGCGGGGGGGCCACAGATACGCAGTATTTT.

The gene calls are TRBV29-1 and TRBJ2-5; D uncertain. This CDR3 is built from 11 residues. V was trimmed by 7 bases and J by 1 base, leaving 7 bases between them. From germline, CDR1 is SQVTM and CDR2 ANQGSEA. The CDR3 region is CSGAIQETQYF. The CDR3 coding sequence is TGCAGCGGCGCGATCCAAGAGACCCAGTACTTC.

This clonotype showed up just a few times. The rearrangement links TRBV29-1 to TRBJ2-5, with TRBD1 matching over 10 bases. The CDR3 spans 15 residues. Germline V gene data show CDR1 as SQVTM and CDR2 as ANQGSEA. V gave up 4 bases and J gave up 5 bases; unmatched junction bases: 10. The CDR3 region has the DNA TGCAGCGTTGGACAGGGGGCAGTTTTGGGTGAGACCCAGTACTTC. Its translation is CSVGQGAVLGETQYF.